The 28 T cell receptor beta chains below all came from one sample that was sequenced in a study of technical replicates of blood from four donors. Sequenced by immunoSEQ multiplex PCR; TCRdb stores in-frame clones only, minus some. In the table there are 80,000 to 90,000 clones, roughly 94% of which are singletons. Input material: T cells isolated from PBMCs. These receptors came from a human donor in good health.

This chain links TRBV6-5 with TRBJ1-2, with D uncertain. The CDR3 covers 14 residues. Germline CDR1 MNHEY, CDR2 SVGAGI. V was shortened by 0 bases and J by 2 bases, with 7 bases between the two germline ends. The CDR3 sequence is CASSYSEDNYGYTF. CDR3 sequence (DNA): TGTGCCAGCAGTTACTCGGAGGACAACTATGGCTACACCTTC.

The rearrangement links TRBV28 to TRBJ2-3; the D gene is possibly TRBD2 (6 bases). The CDR3 has 17 residues. The germline V and J ends were trimmed by 2 bases and 2 bases, with 17 bases remaining between them. Germline V gene sequence: CDR1 MDHEN, CDR2 SYDVKM. This chain's CDR3 is CASSLRLESTFTDTQYF. The CDR3 DNA reads as TGTGCCAGCAGTTTAAGACTAGAGAGTACTTTCACAGATACGCAGTATTTT.

This sequence joins TRBV10-3 and TRBJ2-7, with 9 bases identical to TRBD1. Trimming took 6 bases from V and 4 from J; bases not matched to a gene: 10. Germline assignment: CDR1 ENHRY and CDR2 SYGVKD. This CDR3 is built from 15 residues. CDR3 loop: CAIRETRTGDYEQYF. The DNA of the CDR3 is TGTGCCATCAGAGAAACACGGACAGGGGATTACGAGCAGTACTTC.

The chain joins TRBV7-8 to TRBJ2-5, with 11 bases lining up with TRBD2. Germline V gives CDR1 SGHVS, CDR2 FQNEAQ. The V segment lost 1 base and the J segment 3 bases; nucleotides outside the gene matches: 7. The CDR3 has 17 amino acids. The DNA of the CDR3 is TGTGCCAGCAGCTTAGGCTCTAGCGGGAGGTACAAAGAGACCCAGTACTTC. Its protein is CASSLGSSGRYKETQYF. The entire variable domain, with the rest obtained from reference TRBV7-8 and TRBJ2-5, is as follows: GAGVSQSPRYKVAKRGQDVALRCDPISGHVSLFWYQQALGQGPEFLTYFQNEAQLDKSGLPSDRFFAERPEGSVSTLKIQRTQQEDSAVYLCASSLGSSGRYKETQYFGPGTRLLVL.

The V call is TRBV6-5, the J call TRBJ1-3; TRBD1 agrees at 7 bases. Germline values: CDR1 MNHEY, CDR2 SVGAGI. The junction had 6 bases not matched to a gene; V was cut back by 6 bases and J by 1 base. This CDR3 is 15 amino acids long. The CDR3 region is CASRQGGRSGNTIYF. The CDR3 coding sequence is TGTGCCAGCAGGCAAGGGGGCAGATCTGGAAACACCATATATTTT.

This chain connects TRBV5-6 to TRBJ2-7; 11 bases map to TRBD2. Unmatched junction bases numbered 7, after V lost 5 bases and J lost 3 bases. This CDR3 has 15 residues. Germline CDR1 is SGHDT and CDR2 is YYEEEE. CDR3 protein: CASRRGLAEGYEQYF. The CDR3 DNA follows: TGTGCCAGCAGACGGGGACTAGCGGAGGGCTACGAGCAGTACTTC.

The CDR3 loop reads CASSEGSGGYYEQYF. In DNA form, the CDR3 reads TGTGCCAGCAGTGAAGGGAGCGGGGGGTATTACGAGCAGTACTTC. V gene TRBV6-1 combines with J gene TRBJ2-7, with 9 bases matching TRBD2. This CDR3 contains 15 residues. Germline V gives CDR1 MNHNS, CDR2 SASEGT. The ends lost 1 base at V and 4 bases at J; junction bases unmatched: 5.

Of note for this clone: The junction does not match germline at one end; this may be a read error. The V call is TRBV6-1, the J call TRBJ2-1, with TRBD2 matching over 10 bases. Germline CDR1 reads MNHNS; CDR2 reads SASEGT. This CDR3 is 14 amino acids long. CDR3 in amino acids: CASSEDSPAGGPVF. CDR3 nucleotide sequence: TGTGCCAGCAGTGAAGATTCACCAGCGGGGGGGCCGGTCTTC.

The rearrangement joins TRBV5-1 to TRBJ1-1; no reliable D call. CDR1 SGHRS and CDR2 YFSETQ come from the germline V gene. This CDR3 is 13 amino acids long. V dropped 0 bases and J dropped 5 bases, with 8 bases sitting between them. As DNA, the CDR3 is TGCGCCAGCAGCTTGGGGAGGGTTACTGAAGCTTTCTTT. It specifies CASSLGRVTEAFF.

J is TRBJ2-1 and V is TRBV19, with 10 nucleotides matching TRBD2. The CDR3 runs 15 residues. Trimming at V came to 7 bases and at J to 10 bases, leaving 13 bases not matched to a gene. Germline CDR1 reads LNHDA; CDR2 reads SQIVND (reference sequence). CDR3 protein: CASKVLTSGVQEQFF. The CDR3, as DNA: TGTGCCAGTAAAGTTCTAACTAGCGGGGTTCAAGAGCAGTTCTTC.

This chain connects TRBV5-1 to TRBJ2-2; D possibly corresponds to TRBD1 (5 bases). Per germline, CDR1 SGHRS and CDR2 YFSETQ. V lost 7 bases and J 4 bases, leaving 11 bases between the germline ends. The CDR3 totals 13 residues. The DNA of the CDR3 is TGCGCCAGCGGAATAAGGGGCACCGGGGAGCTGTTTTTT. Its translation is CASGIRGTGELFF.

V usage is TRBV2 and J usage is TRBJ2-3, with TRBD2 as a possible D gene (5 bases). V lost 8 bases and J 2 bases, leaving 14 bases between the germline ends. The CDR3 totals 14 residues. The germline CDR1 and CDR2 sequences are SNHLY and FYNNEI. The CDR3 nucleotides read TGTGCCAGCCCGGGAAATTACTCCACAGATACGCAGTATTTT. Translated, it gives CASPGNYSTDTQYF. Drawing the rest from reference TRBV2 and TRBJ2-3, the complete variable domain is EPEVTQTPSHQVTQMGQEVILRCVPISNHLYFYWYRQILGQKVEFLVSFYNNEISEKSEIFDDQFSVERPDGSNFTLKIRSTKLEDSAMYFCASPGNYSTDTQYFGPGTRLTVL.

The rearrangement uses TRBV11-2 and TRBJ2-1; 8 bases map to TRBD2. The V gene's germline CDR1 is SGHAT and CDR2 FQNNGV. This CDR3 has 13 amino acids. V was pared by 6 bases and J by 7 bases, with 5 bases of the junction left unmatched. The CDR3 loop reads CASRRAGDNEQFF. For the CDR3, the DNA is TGTGCCAGCAGGAGAGCGGGAGATAATGAGCAGTTCTTC.

The V gene is TRBV5-6, the J gene TRBJ2-7; no clear D gene. The CDR3 extends over 11 amino acids. With 3 bases removed from V and 6 bases from J, the gap between germline ends came to 7 bases. From germline, CDR1 is SGHDT and CDR2 YYEEEE. In nucleotides, the CDR3 is TGTGCCAGCAGCTCCAGAAGCGAGCAGTACTTC. Translation gives CASSSRSEQYF.

Written as DNA, the CDR3 is TGTGCCAGCAGCCTATGGACTAGCGGGAGTGGGGGAGAGACCCAGTACTTC. It encodes CASSLWTSGSGGETQYF. The chain combines TRBV7-2 with TRBJ2-5, with 13 positions matching TRBD2. This CDR3 is 17 amino acids long. CDR1 SGHTA and CDR2 FQGNSA come from the germline V gene. V gave up 5 bases and J gave up 4 bases; unmatched junction bases: 10.

V is TRBV5-1 and J is TRBJ2-6; D ambiguous. V dropped 4 bases and J dropped 0 bases, with 8 bases sitting between them. The CDR3 sequence is 15 residues long. Germline loops: CDR1 SGHRS, CDR2 YFSETQ. The CDR3, as DNA: TGCGCCAGCAGCCCGGCGGACTCTGGGGCCAACGTCCTGACTTTC. Amino acid sequence: CASSPADSGANVLTF.

The chain employs TRBV29-1 and TRBJ2-7, with D possibly matching TRBD2 (6 bases). Per germline, CDR1 SQVTM and CDR2 ANQGSEA. CDR3 size: 13 residues. Trimming pared 4 bases from V and 0 bases from J, leaving 10 bases between. The CDR3 nucleotides are TGCAGCGTTGTGGCCGGGGGCTCCTACGAGCAGTACTTC. Its translation is CSVVAGGSYEQYF.

The J gene is TRBJ2-3, the V gene TRBV11-3, with TRBD1 matching 9 bases. In germline, CDR1 is SGHNT, CDR2 YENEEA. J lost 5 bases, V lost 5 bases, and 11 bases had no gene match. CDR3 length equals 16 residues. The CDR3 sequence is CASSGKGQGFLDTQYF. CDR3 nucleotides: TGTGCCAGCAGCGGAAAGGGACAGGGATTCTTAGATACGCAGTATTTT.

The V call is TRBV7-9, the J call TRBJ2-5; 7 positions match TRBD1. This CDR3 is 14 amino acids long. V was clipped by 5 bases and J by 3 bases; unmatched bases: 6. The germline CDR1 and CDR2 sequences are SEHNR and FQNEAQ (reference sequence). Here the CDR3 DNA reads TGTGCCAGCAGCCATAGACAGGGAGAAGAGACCCAGTACTTC. It is translated as CASSHRQGEETQYF. The variable domain in full, with the rest retrieved from reference TRBV7-9 and TRBJ2-5, is DTGVSQNPRHKITKRGQNVTFRCDPISEHNRLYWYRQTLGQGPEFLTYFQNEAQLEKSRLLSDRFSAERPKGSFSTLEIQRTEQGDSAMYLCASSHRQGEETQYFGPGTRLLVL.

V gene TRBV2 combines with J gene TRBJ2-7, with a weak D call TRBD1 (5 bases). V lost 4 bases and J 5 bases, leaving 18 bases between the germline ends. Germline CDR1 and CDR2: SNHLY and FYNNEI. The CDR3 has 15 amino acids. DNA for the CDR3: TGTGCCAGCAGTGCGAGTTCAGGCAGGGCCCACGAGCAGTACTTC. Its protein product is CASSASSGRAHEQYF.

The rearrangement joins TRBV6-5 to TRBJ1-3; the D gene is possibly TRBD1 (5 bases). Germline V gene sequence: CDR1 MNHEY, CDR2 SVGAGI. CDR3 length: 15 amino acids. V dropped 6 bases and J dropped 0 bases, with 12 bases sitting between them. The CDR3 loop reads CASSPGGFSGNTIYF. The CDR3 nucleotides are TGTGCCAGCAGCCCCGGGGGTTTCTCTGGAAACACCATATATTTT.

The rearrangement links TRBV6-6 to TRBJ1-4; D is undetermined. CDR1 is MNHNY and CDR2 is SVGAGI in the germline V gene (reference sequence). The CDR3 length is 16 residues. Trimming shortened V by 6 bases and J by 0 bases, and 14 bases separated the two germline ends. The CDR3 coding sequence is TGTGCCAGCAGCCCCGCCCGACACACAACTAATGAAAAACTGTTTTTT. Protein sequence: CASSPARHTTNEKLFF.

The J gene is TRBJ1-1, the V gene TRBV30; no firm D call. Trimming shortened V by 2 bases and J by 0 bases, and 16 bases separated the two germline ends. In germline, CDR1 is GTSNPN, CDR2 SVGIG (reference sequence). There are 16 residues in the CDR3. For the CDR3, the DNA is TGTGCCTGGAGTTCGAGCGAACTCCTCATGAACACTGAAGCTTTCTTT. Translated, it gives CAWSSSELLMNTEAFF.

This chain links TRBV4-1 with TRBJ1-5; 10 positions match TRBD1. There are 14 residues in the CDR3. J was trimmed by 6 bases and V by 4 bases; bases with no gene match: 3. Germline assignment: CDR1 MGHRA and CDR2 YSYEKL. In DNA form, the CDR3 reads TGCGCCAGCAGCCGACAGGGGGCAGGTCAGCCCCAGCATTTT. This codes for CASSRQGAGQPQHF.

The CDR3 is CASRNRGNTEAFF. The CDR3 nucleotides read TGCGCCAGCAGAAACAGGGGGAACACTGAAGCTTTCTTT. The chain links TRBV5-1 to TRBJ1-1; 7 nucleotides align to TRBD1. The CDR3 has 13 amino acids. Germline lookup yields CDR1 SGHRS and CDR2 YFSETQ. With 5 bases clipped from V and 1 base from J, the junction kept 2 bases outside the gene matches.

V and J are TRBV5-6 and TRBJ2-3, with 7 positions matching TRBD2. The V segment lost 1 base and the J segment 2 bases; nucleotides outside the gene matches: 10. Germline CDR1 SGHDT, CDR2 YYEEEE. The CDR3 contains 17 residues. CDR3: CASSLSLAEGVTDTQYF. CDR3 coding DNA: TGTGCCAGCAGCTTGAGCCTAGCGGAGGGAGTCACAGATACGCAGTATTTT.

This chain joins TRBV19 and TRBJ1-5, with TRBD1 matching over 7 bases. With V trimmed by 6 bases and J by 3 bases, 8 bases remained unmatched. The CDR3 consists of 15 residues. CDR1 is LNHDA and CDR2 is SQIVND in the germline V gene (reference sequence). DNA of the CDR3: TGTGCCAGTAGCAATGACAGGGACTTCAATCAGCCCCAGCATTTT. The encoded protein is CASSNDRDFNQPQHF.

V gene TRBV29-1 combines with J gene TRBJ1-1, with 7 bases that match TRBD1. This CDR3 spans 14 amino acids. The trim removed 6 bases at V and 0 bases at J, leaving 7 bases unmatched. The germline V gene has CDR1 SQVTM and CDR2 ANQGSEA. Here the CDR3 DNA reads TGCAGCGTGGAGAGGGACAGTTTGAACACTGAAGCTTTCTTT. Encoded protein: CSVERDSLNTEAFF.